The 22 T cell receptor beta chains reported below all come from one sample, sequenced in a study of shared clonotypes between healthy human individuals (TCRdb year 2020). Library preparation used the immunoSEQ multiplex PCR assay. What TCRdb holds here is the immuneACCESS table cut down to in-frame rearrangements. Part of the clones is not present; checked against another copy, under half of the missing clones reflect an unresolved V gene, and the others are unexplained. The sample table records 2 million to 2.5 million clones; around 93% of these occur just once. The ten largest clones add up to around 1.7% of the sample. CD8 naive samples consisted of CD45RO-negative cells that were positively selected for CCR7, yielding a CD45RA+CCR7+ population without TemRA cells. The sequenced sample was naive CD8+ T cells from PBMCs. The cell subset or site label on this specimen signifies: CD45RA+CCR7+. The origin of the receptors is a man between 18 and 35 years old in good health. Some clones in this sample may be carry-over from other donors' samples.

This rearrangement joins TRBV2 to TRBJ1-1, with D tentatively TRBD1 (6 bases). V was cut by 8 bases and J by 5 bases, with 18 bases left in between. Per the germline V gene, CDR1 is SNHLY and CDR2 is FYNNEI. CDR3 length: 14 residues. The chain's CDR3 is CASGRTRGWTEAFF. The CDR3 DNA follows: TGTGCCAGCGGTAGGACAAGGGGGTGGACTGAAGCTTTCTTT.

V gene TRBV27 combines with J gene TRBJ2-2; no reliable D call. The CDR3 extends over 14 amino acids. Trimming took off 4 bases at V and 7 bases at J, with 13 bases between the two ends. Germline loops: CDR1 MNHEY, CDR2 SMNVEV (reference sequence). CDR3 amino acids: CASSSSSAFGELFF. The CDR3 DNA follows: TGTGCCAGCAGTTCGAGTAGTGCCTTCGGGGAGCTGTTTTTT.

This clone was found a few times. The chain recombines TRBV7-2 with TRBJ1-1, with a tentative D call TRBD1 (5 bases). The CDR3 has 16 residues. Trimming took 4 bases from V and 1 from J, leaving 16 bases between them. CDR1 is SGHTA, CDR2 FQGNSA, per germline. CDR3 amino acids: CASSSPWGIGNTEAFF. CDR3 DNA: TGTGCCAGCAGCTCCCCGTGGGGGATTGGGAACACTGAAGCTTTCTTT.

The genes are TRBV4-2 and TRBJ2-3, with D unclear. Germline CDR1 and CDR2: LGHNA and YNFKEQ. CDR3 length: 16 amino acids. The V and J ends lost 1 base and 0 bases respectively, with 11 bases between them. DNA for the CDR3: TGTGCCAGCAGCCAAGCGGGTTCCTCTAGCACAGATACGCAGTATTTT. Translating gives CASSQAGSSSTDTQYF.

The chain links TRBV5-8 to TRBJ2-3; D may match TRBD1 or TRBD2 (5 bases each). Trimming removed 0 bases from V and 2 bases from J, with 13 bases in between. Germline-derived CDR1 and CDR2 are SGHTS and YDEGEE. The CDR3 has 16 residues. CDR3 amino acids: CASSLEAVGATDTQYF. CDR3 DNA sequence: TGTGCCAGCAGCTTGGAAGCGGTCGGGGCCACAGATACGCAGTATTTT.

The CDR3 coding sequence is TGTGCCAGCAGCCGGACGGTGGACGAGCAGTACTTC. It codes for CASSRTVDEQYF. The gene calls are TRBV16 and TRBJ2-7; unclear D gene. V was shortened by 4 bases and J by 5 bases, with 9 bases between the two germline ends. CDR3 length: 12 residues. Germline CDR1 is KGHSY and CDR2 is FQNENV.

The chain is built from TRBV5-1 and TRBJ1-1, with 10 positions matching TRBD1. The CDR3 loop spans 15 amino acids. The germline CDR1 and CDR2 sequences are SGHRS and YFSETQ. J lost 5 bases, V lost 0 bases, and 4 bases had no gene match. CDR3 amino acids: CASSLGQGAWTEAFF. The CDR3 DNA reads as TGCGCCAGCAGCTTGGGACAGGGGGCTTGGACTGAAGCTTTCTTT.

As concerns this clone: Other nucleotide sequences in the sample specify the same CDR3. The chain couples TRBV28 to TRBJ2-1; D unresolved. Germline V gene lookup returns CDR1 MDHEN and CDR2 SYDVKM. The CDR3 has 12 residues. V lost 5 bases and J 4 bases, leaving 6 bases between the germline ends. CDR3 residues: CASSERYNEQFF. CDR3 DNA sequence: TGTGCCAGCAGTGAAAGATACAATGAGCAGTTCTTC. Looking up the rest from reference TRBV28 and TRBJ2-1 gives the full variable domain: DVKVTQSSRYLVKRTGEKVFLECVQDMDHENMFWYRQDPGLGLRLIYFSYDVKMKEKGDIPEGYSVSREKKERFSLILESASTNQTSMYLCASSERYNEQFFGPGTRLTVL.

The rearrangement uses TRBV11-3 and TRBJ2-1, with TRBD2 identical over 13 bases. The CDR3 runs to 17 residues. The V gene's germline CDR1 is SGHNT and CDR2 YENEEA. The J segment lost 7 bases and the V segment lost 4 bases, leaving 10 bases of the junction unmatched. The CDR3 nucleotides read TGTGCCAGCAGCTCCCGGACTAGCGGGAGTCTGAAGAATGAGCAGTTCTTC. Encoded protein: CASSSRTSGSLKNEQFF.

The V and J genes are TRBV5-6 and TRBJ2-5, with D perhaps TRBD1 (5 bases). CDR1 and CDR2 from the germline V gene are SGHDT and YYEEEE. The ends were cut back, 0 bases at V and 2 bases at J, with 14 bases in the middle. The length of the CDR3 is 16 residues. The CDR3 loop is CASSLVVGVEQETQYF. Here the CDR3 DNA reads TGTGCCAGCAGCTTGGTGGTAGGGGTAGAACAAGAGACCCAGTACTTC.

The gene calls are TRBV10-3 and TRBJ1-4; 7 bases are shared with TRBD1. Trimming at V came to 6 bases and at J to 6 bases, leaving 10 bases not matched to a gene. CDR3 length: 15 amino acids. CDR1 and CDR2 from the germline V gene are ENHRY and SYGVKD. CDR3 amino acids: CAISPGTVRDEKLFF. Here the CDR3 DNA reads TGTGCCATCAGCCCCGGGACAGTTCGGGATGAAAAACTGTTTTTT.

DNA of the CDR3: TGTGCCAGCGGTTCCGGGACGTCTGCCTGGGAGCAGTACTTC. Protein product: CASGSGTSAWEQYF. The chain recombines TRBV27 with TRBJ2-7; either TRBD1 or TRBD2 may supply D (5 bases each). Germline V gives CDR1 MNHEY, CDR2 SMNVEV (reference sequence). Trimming took off 8 bases at V and 7 bases at J, with 21 bases between the two ends. The CDR3 has 14 amino acids.

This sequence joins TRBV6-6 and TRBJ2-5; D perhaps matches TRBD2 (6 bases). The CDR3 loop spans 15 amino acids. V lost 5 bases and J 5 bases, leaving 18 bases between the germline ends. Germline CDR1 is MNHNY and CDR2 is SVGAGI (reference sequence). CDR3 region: CASSISSGRRETQYF. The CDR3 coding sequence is TGTGCCAGCAGTATCTCTAGTGGGAGGCGGGAGACCCAGTACTTC.

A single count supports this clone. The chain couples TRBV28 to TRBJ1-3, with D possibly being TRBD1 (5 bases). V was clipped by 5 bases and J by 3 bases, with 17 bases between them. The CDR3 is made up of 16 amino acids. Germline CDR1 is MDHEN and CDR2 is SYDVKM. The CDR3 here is CASSQTGTRYGNTIYF. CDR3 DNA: TGTGCCAGCAGTCAAACCGGGACTCGGTATGGAAACACCATATATTTT.

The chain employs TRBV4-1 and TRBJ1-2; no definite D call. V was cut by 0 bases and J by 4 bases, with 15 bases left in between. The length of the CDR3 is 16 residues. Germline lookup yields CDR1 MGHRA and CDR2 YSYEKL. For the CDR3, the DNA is TGCGCCAGCAGCCAAGATACCCTGCAGAAGATCTATGGCTACACCTTC. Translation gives CASSQDTLQKIYGYTF.

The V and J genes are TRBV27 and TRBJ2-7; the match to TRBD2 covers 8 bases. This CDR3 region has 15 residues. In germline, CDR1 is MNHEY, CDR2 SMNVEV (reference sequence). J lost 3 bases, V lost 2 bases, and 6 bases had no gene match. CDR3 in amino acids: CASSLSGGWGYEQYF. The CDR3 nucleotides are TGTGCCAGCAGTTTAAGCGGGGGATGGGGCTACGAGCAGTACTTC.

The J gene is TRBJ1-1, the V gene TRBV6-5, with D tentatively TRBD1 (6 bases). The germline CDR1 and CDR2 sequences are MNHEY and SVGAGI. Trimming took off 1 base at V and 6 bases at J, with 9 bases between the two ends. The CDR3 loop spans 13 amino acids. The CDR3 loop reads CASSYYGGPEAFF. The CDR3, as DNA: TGTGCCAGCAGTTACTATGGGGGGCCTGAAGCTTTCTTT.

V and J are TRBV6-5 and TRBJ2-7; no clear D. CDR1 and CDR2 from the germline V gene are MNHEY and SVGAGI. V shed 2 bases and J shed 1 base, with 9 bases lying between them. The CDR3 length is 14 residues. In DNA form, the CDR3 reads TGTGCCAGCAGTTACGTCGGCAGTTCCTACGAGCAGTACTTC. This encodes CASSYVGSSYEQYF.

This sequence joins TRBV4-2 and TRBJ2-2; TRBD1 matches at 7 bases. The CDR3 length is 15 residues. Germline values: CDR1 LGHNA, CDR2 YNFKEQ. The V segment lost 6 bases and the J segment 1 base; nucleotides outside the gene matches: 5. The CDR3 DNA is TGTGCCAGCAGTCCAAGGACAGGGAACACCGGGGAGCTGTTTTTT. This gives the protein CASSPRTGNTGELFF.

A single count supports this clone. CDR3 coding DNA: TGTGCCAGCAGGAGGGGACAGTCCTACGAGCAGTACTTC. It is translated as CASRRGQSYEQYF. This sequence joins TRBV6-5 and TRBJ2-7; 7 bases are shared with TRBD1. Germline V CDR1 and CDR2: MNHEY, SVGAGI. Germline trimming cut 6 bases from V and 1 base from J; bases unmatched to any gene: 3. This CDR3 comprises 13 residues.

For the CDR3, the DNA is TGTGCCAGCAGTTTAGTAGCGGGACCTGACAATGAGCAGTTCTTC. This gives the protein CASSLVAGPDNEQFF. V and J are TRBV28 and TRBJ2-1; TRBD2 aligns across 8 bases. With V trimmed by 2 bases and J by 5 bases, 5 bases remained unmatched. CDR3 length: 15 amino acids. Germline V gene data show CDR1 as MDHEN and CDR2 as SYDVKM.

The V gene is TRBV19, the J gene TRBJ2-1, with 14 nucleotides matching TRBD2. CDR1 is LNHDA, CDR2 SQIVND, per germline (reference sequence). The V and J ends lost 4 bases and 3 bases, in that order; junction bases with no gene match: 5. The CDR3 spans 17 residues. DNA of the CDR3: TGTGCCAGTAGTACCCCGGGACTAGCGGGAGTCTACAATGAGCAGTTCTTC. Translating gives CASSTPGLAGVYNEQFF.